This TCR beta chain was documented in a study of cytomegalovirus exposure and HLA in healthy donors. 13 Jbeta primers and 60 Vbeta primers were used for the PCR. The authors' processing: There were 80 million or so unique TCR beta chains by a later count, and 10 million to 12 million of them were shared. Assay used: immunoSEQ multiplex PCR; TCRdb lists only in-frame clones, some missing. Clonal size and the V and J genes are those of that table, whereas D and trimming came from the DNA. The listing records 130,000 to 150,000 clones. Trimming took 0 bases from V and 7 from J, leaving 13 bases between them. Germline-derived CDR1 and CDR2 are LGHNA and YNFKEQ. This CDR3 contains 15 residues. Healthy bone marrow donors made up the donors.

The source is a male donor in good health and CMV-seronegative. The sequenced material came from PBMCs. The chain recombines TRBV4-2 with TRBJ1-5; a possible D gene is TRBD1 (5 bases). CDR3 sequence: CASSQDSGRRQPQHF. The DNA for the CDR3 is TGTGCCAGCAGCCAAGATTCAGGGAGGAGGCAGCCCCAGCATTTT.